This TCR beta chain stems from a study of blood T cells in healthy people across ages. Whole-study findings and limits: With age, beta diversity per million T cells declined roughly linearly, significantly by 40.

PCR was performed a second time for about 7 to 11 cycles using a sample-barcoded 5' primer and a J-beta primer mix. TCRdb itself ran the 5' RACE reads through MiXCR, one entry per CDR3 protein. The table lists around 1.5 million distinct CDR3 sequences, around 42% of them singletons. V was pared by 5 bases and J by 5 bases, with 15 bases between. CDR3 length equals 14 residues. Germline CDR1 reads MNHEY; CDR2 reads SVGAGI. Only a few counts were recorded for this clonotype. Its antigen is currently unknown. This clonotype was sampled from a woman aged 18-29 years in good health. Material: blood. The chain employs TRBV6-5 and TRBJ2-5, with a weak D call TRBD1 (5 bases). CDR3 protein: CASSNGWGTETQYF. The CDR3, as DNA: TGTGCCAGCAGTAACGGTTGGGGCACCGAGACCCAGTACTTC.